These T cell receptor beta chains were read from a single sample in a study of CD8 T cells in Susac syndrome. TCRdb itself ran the immunoSEQ multiplex PCR reads through MiXCR, one entry per CDR3 protein. The sample lists just over 80,000 distinct CDR3 sequences; 85% to 95% were seen once. What was sequenced was CD8+ T cells from PBMCs. The receptors come from a human donor in good health. Each CDR3 is given with its conserved first and last residue. The order of the fields is clone size, V gene, D gene, J gene, CDR3 protein, CDR3 DNA. D genes are given only for firm matches. Expanded clones are given a class, and other clones once, few, many or no size at all.

>.|TRBV7-9|.|TRBJ2-1
CASSAGLNNEQFF
TGTGCCAGCAGCGCCGGTCTGAACAATGAGCAGTTCTTC
>.|TRBV15|TRBD1|TRBJ2-2
CATFSTGMNTGELFF
TGTGCCACCTTTTCGACAGGGATGAACACCGGGGAGCTGTTTTTT
>.|TRBV7-2|.|TRBJ2-5
CASSLAGGEQETQYF
TGTGCCAGCAGCTTAGCCGGCGGAGAACAAGAGACCCAGTACTTC
>few|TRBV27|TRBD1|TRBJ2-7
CASSPTGVYEQYF
TGTGCCAGCAGTCCAACAGGGGTGTACGAGCAGTACTTC
>once|TRBV27|TRBD2|TRBJ2-5
CASSSLGLAFETQYF
TGTGCCAGCAGTTCCCTGGGACTAGCGTTTGAGACCCAGTACTTC
>.|TRBV9|.|TRBJ2-7
CASSRGGAGEQYF
TGTGCCAGCAGCCGAGGAGGGGCGGGCGAGCAGTACTTC
>.|TRBV6-6|.|TRBJ1-4
CASSPFRGANEKLFF
TGTGCCAGCAGCCCGTTCCGGGGGGCGAATGAAAAACTGTTTTTT
>.|TRBV14|.|TRBJ2-7
CASSDMGRVGSTAYEQYF
TGTGCCAGCAGCGATATGGGCAGGGTAGGGTCCACTGCCTACGAGCAGTACTTC
>.|TRBV4-3|.|TRBJ1-2
CASSQGGNLNYGYTF
TGCGCCAGCAGCCAAGGAGGAAACCTTAACTATGGCTACACCTTC
>once|TRBV12-3/TRBV12-4|TRBD2|TRBJ2-7
CASSLIGPTSFSSSYEQYF
TGTGCCAGCAGTTTAATAGGCCCGACTAGCTTCAGTTCCTCCTACGAGCAGTACTTC
>once|TRBV5-1|TRBD1|TRBJ2-1
CASSLGQGVLDEQFF
TGCGCCAGCAGCCTGGGACAGGGGGTGTTAGATGAGCAGTTCTTC
>.|TRBV2|.|TRBJ2-6
CASEQWEAGSGANVLTF
TGTGCCAGCGAACAATGGGAGGCGGGTTCTGGGGCCAACGTCCTGACTTTC
>.|TRBV29-1|TRBD1|TRBJ1-1
CSAYRGPEAFF
TGCAGCGCCTACAGGGGCCCTGAAGCTTTCTTT
>.|TRBV27|.|TRBJ1-2
CASRPGVTNYGYTF
TGTGCCAGCAGGCCAGGTGTGACTAACTATGGCTACACCTTC
>once|TRBV9|.|TRBJ1-2
CASSVVGANYGYTF
TGTGCCAGCAGCGTAGTCGGAGCTAACTATGGCTACACCTTC
>.|TRBV7-7|TRBD2|TRBJ2-1
CASSPGLAGPYEQFF
TGTGCTAGCAGCCCGGGACTAGCGGGACCCTATGAGCAGTTCTTC
>.|TRBV12-3/TRBV12-4|TRBD2|TRBJ2-1
CASSFLAGGPFEQFF
TGTGCCAGCAGTTTTCTAGCGGGAGGGCCTTTTGAGCAGTTCTTC
>.|TRBV7-9|TRBD2|TRBJ2-1
CASSLGTSGGDEQFF
TGTGCCAGCAGCTTGGGGACTAGCGGGGGCGATGAGCAGTTCTTC
>.|TRBV12-3/TRBV12-4|.|TRBJ1-5
CASSLVIAGNQPQHF
TGTGCCAGCAGTTTAGTGATCGCTGGCAATCAGCCCCAGCATTTT
>.|TRBV24-1|.|TRBJ1-3
CATSDGTNSGNTIYF
TGTGCCACCAGTGACGGGACCAACTCTGGAAACACCATATATTTT
>.|TRBV5-1|.|TRBJ1-2
CASSLAGTGYYGYTF
TGCGCCAGCAGCTTGGCGGGGACGGGATACTATGGCTACACCTTC
>.|TRBV4-1|.|TRBJ1-2
CASSRPGQKKDYGYTF
TGCGCCAGCAGCCGACCTGGACAGAAGAAAGACTATGGCTACACCTTC
>.|TRBV5-4|.|TRBJ1-2
CASSLSQVNYGYTF
TGTGCCAGCAGCTTGTCCCAGGTTAACTATGGCTACACCTTC
>.|TRBV27|.|TRBJ1-2
CASRAGPYYGYTF
TGTGCCAGCAGAGCGGGTCCTTACTATGGCTACACCTTC
>few|TRBV11-2|.|TRBJ2-7
CASSPSSYEQYF
TGTGCCAGCAGCCCGAGCTCCTACGAGCAGTACTTC
>.|TRBV6-2/TRBV6-3|.|TRBJ2-6
CASSLTLGQRAFRYGANVLTF
TGTGCCAGCAGTTTGACCCTTGGACAGCGAGCCTTTCGTTACGGGGCCAACGTCCTGACTTTC
>.|TRBV7-7|.|TRBJ2-1
CASSLWAGVDNEQFF
TGTGCTAGCAGCTTATGGGCGGGTGTGGACAATGAGCAGTTCTTC
>.|TRBV4-3|.|TRBJ1-2
CASSQSGAGNYGYTF
TGCGCCAGCAGCCAGTCGGGAGCCGGGAACTATGGCTACACCTTC
>.|TRBV7-9|.|TRBJ1-6
CASRGLSPRSIRNSPLHF
TGTGCCAGCCGTGGTTTGAGCCCACGGTCGATCCGTAATTCACCCCTCCACTTT
>.|TRBV27|TRBD1|TRBJ2-5
CASSLRGTAYSSQETQYF
TGTGCCAGCAGTTTACGTGGGACAGCCTATTCCTCCCAAGAGACCCAGTACTTC
>.|TRBV27|.|TRBJ2-7
CASSLSRTYEQYF
TGTGCCAGCAGTTTAAGCCGAACCTACGAGCAGTACTTC
>few|TRBV24-1|TRBD2|TRBJ2-1
CATSDWQRPAGPSYNEQFF
TGTGCCACCAGTGATTGGCAAAGGCCAGCGGGGCCTTCCTACAATGAGCAGTTCTTC